The text below deals with one T cell receptor (beta chain). As yet, its antigen is unknown. Construction of the TCRbeta library involved unique molecular identifiers. TCRdb ran MiXCR on the PCR reads and lists one entry per CDR3 protein. The repertoire holds a few hundred thousand distinct CDR3 sequences, with 13% as singletons. This CDR3 has 17 residues. With V trimmed by 0 bases and J by 4 bases, 6 bases remained unmatched. Germline V gene lookup returns CDR1 SGHDN and CDR2 FVKESK. The sample is drawn from a study of T-cell reconstitution after alpha-beta-depleted transplantation in children. Findings and limits, study-wide: Two months or so post-transplant, alpha-beta T cells reportedly derived from several hundred expanded graft clones. From newly produced T cells came most of the T-cell counts and diversity one year after transplant. High day-60 TCRbeta diversity in some patients came from surviving recipient T cells and thymic progenitors.

The chain couples TRBV14 to TRBJ2-3, with TRBD2 matching over 11 bases. This clonotype was sampled from a male patient aged 10-17 years who had a stem cell transplant for acute myeloid leukemia, so the T cells may come from the graft donor. Source: PBMCs, mostly from graft donor cells, taken 360 days after TCRalphabeta/CD19-depleted stem cell transplant. The DNA for the CDR3 is TGTGCCAGCAGCCAAGAAAGGCTAGCGGGAGGAGCAGATACGCAGTATTTT. The encoded protein is CASSQERLAGGADTQYF.